This T cell receptor (beta chain) was identified in a study of memory CD4+ T cells and cytomegalovirus serostatus. Study findings and constraints: Suggested: most of the CMV-linked TCR signature lies in CD4+ memory cells. CMV serostatus prediction reached median AUC about 0.95, or 0.9 with US-trained model.

Single viable CD3+CD4+CD8-CD45RO+ cells were sorted as the memory CD4+ T cells. Between the trimmed V and J ends, which lost 2 bases and 9 bases, there was a span of 8 bases. The germline CDR1 and CDR2 sequences are GTSNPN and SVGIG (reference sequence). This CDR3 has 11 residues. Here immunoSEQ multiplex PCR was the method, and the copy in TCRdb shows in-frame clones only, minus some. The sample carries 30,000 to 50,000 clones, roughly four fifths recorded once. A few counts support this clone. As yet, its antigen is unknown. The clonotype originates from an adult in good health and CMV-seronegative. The sequenced sample was memory CD4+ T cells from blood. The rearrangement uses TRBV30 and TRBJ2-1; the D gene is possibly TRBD2 (5 bases). The CDR3 protein is CAWSRGGEQFF. The CDR3 coding sequence is TGTGCCTGGAGTAGAGGAGGTGAGCAGTTCTTC.